This T cell receptor beta chain was obtained from a study of radiotherapy plus CTLA-4 blockade in lung cancer (dated by TCRdb to 2016 to 2018). Background on the whole study: Objective responses were observed in 15% to 20% of enrolled patients, and disease control was achieved in around 30%. The investigation overall reported the following: After treatment with radiotherapy and ipilimumab, TCR clones that came from tumors expanded in the peripheral blood. The strongest predictors of response, as reported, were early dynamic changes in blood T cell clones along with a rise in serum interferon-beta after radiation.

Libraries were prepared through the immunoSEQ multiplex PCR assay. Entries here come from immuneACCESS through TCRdb and include only in-frame sequences with V and J called. Some clones fail to appear in such tables; in the studies checked, an unresolved V gene covers under half of the shortfall, and the cause of the remainder is unknown. Counted in this sample were about 85,000 clones; approximately 86% of them appeared once. The top ten constitute approximately 1.9% of the sample. The study evaluated CTLA-4 blockade (ipilimumab) given together with focal radiation therapy in patients who had chemo-refractory metastatic non-small-cell lung cancer. To note about this clone: Its binding antigen is unknown. Nothing much larger sits one base from this clone, and base qualities are not available.

From a lookup of the germline V gene, CDR1 and CDR2 are MNHEY and SVGAGI. V loses 4 bases, J loses 2 bases, and the germline ends lie 12 bases apart. The CDR3 covers 15 residues, taking in both the cysteine and the phenylalanine. Just CDR3 DNA is preserved here, 45 bases in frame from base 1. Sequenced material: peripheral blood, taken from a patient treated with radiotherapy plus ipilimumab. The receptor chain draws on TRBV6-5 and TRBJ1-5; a tentative D match to TRBD1 spans 5 bases. This receptor was obtained from a human donor with non-small cell lung cancer who had a partial response to radiotherapy plus ipilimumab. The bases read TGTGCCAGCAGTTTTGATCGGGGGGGCAATCAGCCCCAGCATTTT. Translated, it gives CASSFDRGGNQPQHF.